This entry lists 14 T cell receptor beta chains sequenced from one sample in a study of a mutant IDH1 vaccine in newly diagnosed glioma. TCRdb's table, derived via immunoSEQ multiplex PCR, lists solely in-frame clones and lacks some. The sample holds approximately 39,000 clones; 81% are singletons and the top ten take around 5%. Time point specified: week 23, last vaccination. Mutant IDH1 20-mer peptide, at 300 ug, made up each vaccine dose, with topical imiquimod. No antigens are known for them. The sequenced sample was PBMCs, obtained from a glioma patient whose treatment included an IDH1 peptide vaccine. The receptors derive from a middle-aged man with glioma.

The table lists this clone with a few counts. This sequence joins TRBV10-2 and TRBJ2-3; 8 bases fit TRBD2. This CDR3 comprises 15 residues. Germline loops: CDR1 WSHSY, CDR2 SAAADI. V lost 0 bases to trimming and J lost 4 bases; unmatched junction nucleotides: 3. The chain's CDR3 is CASSESAGVADTQYF. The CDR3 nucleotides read TGCGCCAGCAGTGAGTCAGCGGGAGTGGCAGATACGCAGTATTTT.

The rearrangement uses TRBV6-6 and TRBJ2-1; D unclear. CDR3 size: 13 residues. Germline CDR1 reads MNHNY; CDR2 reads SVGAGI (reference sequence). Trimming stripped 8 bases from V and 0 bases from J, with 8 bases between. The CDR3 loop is CASLLSSYNEQFF. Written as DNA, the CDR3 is TGTGCCAGCCTTCTGAGCTCCTACAATGAGCAGTTCTTC.

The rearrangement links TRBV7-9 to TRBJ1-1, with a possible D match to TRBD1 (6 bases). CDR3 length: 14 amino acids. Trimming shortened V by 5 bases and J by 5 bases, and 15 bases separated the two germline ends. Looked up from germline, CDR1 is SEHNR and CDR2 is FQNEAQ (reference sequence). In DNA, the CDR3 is TGTGCCAGCAGCCCCTCGGGGGCTGCTACTGAAGCTTTCTTT. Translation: CASSPSGAATEAFF.

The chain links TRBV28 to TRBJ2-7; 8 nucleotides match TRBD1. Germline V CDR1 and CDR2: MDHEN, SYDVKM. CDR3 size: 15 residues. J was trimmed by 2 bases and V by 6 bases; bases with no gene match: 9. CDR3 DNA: TGTGCCAGCAGAATTGACAGGGGATTCACCTACGAGCAGTACTTC. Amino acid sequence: CASRIDRGFTYEQYF.

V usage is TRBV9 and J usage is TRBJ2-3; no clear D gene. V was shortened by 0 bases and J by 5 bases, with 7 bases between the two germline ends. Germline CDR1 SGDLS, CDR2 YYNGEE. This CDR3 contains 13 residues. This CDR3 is CASSVGVGDTQYF. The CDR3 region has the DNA TGTGCCAGCAGCGTAGGTGTGGGAGATACGCAGTATTTT.

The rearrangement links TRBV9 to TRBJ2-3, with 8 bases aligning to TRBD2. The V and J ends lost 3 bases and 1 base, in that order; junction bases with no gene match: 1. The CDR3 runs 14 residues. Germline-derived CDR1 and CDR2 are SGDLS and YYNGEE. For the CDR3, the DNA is TGTGCCAGCAGCGCTAGCGGGCGCACAGATACGCAGTATTTT. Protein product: CASSASGRTDTQYF.

CDR3 protein: CASSEGRGRHNEQFF. The CDR3 DNA reads TGTGCCAGCAGTGAGGGGAGGGGGCGACACAATGAGCAGTTCTTC. The V gene is TRBV2, the J gene TRBJ2-1; tentatively, D is TRBD1 or TRBD2 (7 bases each). V gave up 3 bases and J gave up 5 bases, with 14 bases separating them. This CDR3 has 15 amino acids. CDR1 SNHLY and CDR2 FYNNEI come from the germline V gene.

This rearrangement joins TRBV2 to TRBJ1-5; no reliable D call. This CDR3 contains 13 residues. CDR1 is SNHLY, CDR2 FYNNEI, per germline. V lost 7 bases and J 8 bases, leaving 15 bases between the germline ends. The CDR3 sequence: CASKGAWSKPQHF. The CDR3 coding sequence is TGTGCCAGCAAGGGCGCCTGGTCTAAGCCCCAGCATTTT.

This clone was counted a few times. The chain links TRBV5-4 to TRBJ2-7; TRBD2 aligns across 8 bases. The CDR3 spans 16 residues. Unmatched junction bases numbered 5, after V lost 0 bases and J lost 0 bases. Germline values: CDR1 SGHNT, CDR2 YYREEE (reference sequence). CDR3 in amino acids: CASSLAPSGYSYEQYF. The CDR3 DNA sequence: TGTGCCAGCAGCTTGGCACCTAGCGGGTACTCCTACGAGCAGTACTTC. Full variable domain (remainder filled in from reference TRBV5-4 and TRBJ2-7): ETGVTQSPTHLIKTRGQQVTLRCSSQSGHNTVSWYQQALGQGPQFIFQYYREEENGRGNFPPRFSGLQFPNYSSELNVNALELDDSALYLCASSLAPSGYSYEQYFGPGTRLTVT.

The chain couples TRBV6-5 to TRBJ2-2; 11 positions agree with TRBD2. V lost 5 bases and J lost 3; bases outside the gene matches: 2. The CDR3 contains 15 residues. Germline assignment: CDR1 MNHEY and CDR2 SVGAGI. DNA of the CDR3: TGTGCCAGCAGTCCTAGCGGGGGGCACACCGGGGAGCTGTTTTTT. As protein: CASSPSGGHTGELFF.

CDR3 nucleotide sequence: TGTGCCAGCAGTAAACCGGGACTAGCGGGAGGCGAGCAGTACTTC. It encodes CASSKPGLAGGEQYF. The rearrangement uses TRBV6-6 and TRBJ2-7, with 15 bases fitting TRBD2. The CDR3 sequence is 15 residues long. The germline CDR1 and CDR2 sequences are MNHNY and SVGAGI (reference sequence). V gave up 5 bases and J gave up 6 bases; unmatched junction bases: 5.

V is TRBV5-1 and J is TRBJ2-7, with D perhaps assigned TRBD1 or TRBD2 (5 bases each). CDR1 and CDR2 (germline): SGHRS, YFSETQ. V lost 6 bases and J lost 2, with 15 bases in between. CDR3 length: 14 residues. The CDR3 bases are TGCGCCAGCAAGCTTCGGGACCGAGCCTACGAGCAGTACTTC. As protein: CASKLRDRAYEQYF.

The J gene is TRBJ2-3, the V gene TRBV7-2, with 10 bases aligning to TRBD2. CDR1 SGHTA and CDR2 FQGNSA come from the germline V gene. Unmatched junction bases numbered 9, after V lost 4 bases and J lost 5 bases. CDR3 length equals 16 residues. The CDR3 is CASSSKRGGLRDTQYF. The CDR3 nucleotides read TGTGCCAGCAGCTCTAAGCGGGGGGGCCTTAGAGATACGCAGTATTTT.

For the CDR3, the DNA is TGTGCCAGCAGCCTCAGCGGGGCCTCCACAGATACGCAGTATTTT. It specifies CASSLSGASTDTQYF. The V and J genes are TRBV14 and TRBJ2-3; 7 bases fit TRBD2. The CDR3 length is 15 residues. Germline V CDR1 and CDR2: SGHDN, FVKESK. Germline trimming cut 4 bases from V and 2 bases from J; bases unmatched to any gene: 6.